Below are 19 T cell receptor beta chains sequenced from a single sample in a study of CD8 T cells in ankylosing spondylitis. TCRdb called the 5' RACE reads again in MiXCR, with one record for every CDR3 protein. The table lists around 320,000 distinct CDR3 sequences, about a fifth of them singletons. The sample taken for sequencing was blood, either unsorted or a sorted T cell fraction (not recorded which). The receptors stem from a female donor with ankylosing spondylitis or in good health (not recorded which).

The V call is TRBV7-2, the J call TRBJ2-2; 10 positions match TRBD2. Germline V gives CDR1 SGHTA, CDR2 FQGNSA. There are 15 residues in the CDR3. Germline trimming cut 5 bases from V and 5 bases from J; bases unmatched to any gene: 5. CDR3 DNA sequence: TGTGCCAGCAGCGGAAGCGGGGGGGCGACCGGGGAGCTGTTTTTT. Encoded protein: CASSGSGGATGELFF.

The J gene is TRBJ2-5, the V gene TRBV5-1, with D tentatively TRBD2 (5 bases). V was trimmed by 0 bases and J by 5 bases, leaving 11 bases between them. The CDR3 has 14 amino acids. Looked up from germline, CDR1 is SGHRS and CDR2 is YFSETQ. The CDR3 DNA reads as TGCGCCAGCAGCTTGGCCTCTAGCCAGGAGACCCAGTACTTC. Its translation: CASSLASSQETQYF.

This clonotype was observed a few times. The rearrangement joins TRBV20-1 to TRBJ1-1; TRBD1 matches at 7 bases. The ends lost 5 bases at V and 1 base at J; junction bases unmatched: 1. This CDR3 is built from 12 residues. Germline V gene lookup returns CDR1 DFQATT and CDR2 SNEGSKA (reference sequence). CDR3 residues: CSAGDRNTEAFF. CDR3 sequence (DNA): TGCAGTGCTGGGGACAGGAACACTGAAGCTTTCTTT.

This clonotype showed up just a few times. This chain connects TRBV6-2 or TRBV6-3 to TRBJ2-1, with 7 bases matching TRBD2. This CDR3 is 17 amino acids long. The germline V gene encodes CDR1 MNHEY and CDR2 SVGEGT. The junction had 9 bases not matched to a gene; V was cut back by 0 bases and J by 4 bases. CDR3 loop: CASSYSPSGGLYNEQFF. In nucleotides, the CDR3 is TGTGCCAGCAGTTACTCCCCTAGCGGTGGGTTGTACAATGAGCAGTTCTTC.

A few counts support this clonotype. The CDR3 region has the DNA TGCGCCAGCAGCCAAGAGAGATCGACAGGGACCCAGTACTTC. The encoded protein is CASSQERSTGTQYF. This chain uses TRBV4-3 with TRBJ2-5; tentative D call: TRBD1 (6 bases). CDR1 and CDR2 from the germline V gene are LGHNA and YSLEER. Deletions cut 0 bases from V and 7 bases from J, with 12 bases between. The CDR3 has 14 amino acids.

The V and J genes are TRBV7-9 and TRBJ1-2; D not resolved. Germline V gene data show CDR1 as SEHNR and CDR2 as FQNEAQ (reference sequence). The CDR3 contains 12 residues. Trimming took off 6 bases at V and 11 bases at J, with 16 bases between the two ends. The CDR3 reads CASSSMTPAYTF. The CDR3 DNA is TGTGCCAGCAGTTCAATGACCCCGGCTTACACCTTC.

The chain carries TRBV20-1 and TRBJ1-5, with unresolved D. Germline V gene lookup returns CDR1 DFQATT and CDR2 SNEGSKA (reference sequence). The V end was cut by 5 bases, the J end by 3 bases, with 14 bases between. This CDR3 contains 14 residues. CDR3 sequence: CSAPPDGFNQPQHF. The CDR3 DNA reads TGCAGTGCTCCCCCGGACGGTTTCAATCAGCCCCAGCATTTT.

This clonotype was picked up a small number of times. The rearrangement links TRBV5-6 to TRBJ2-1, with 12 bases matching TRBD2. The germline CDR1 and CDR2 sequences are SGHDT and YYEEEE. J gave up 4 bases and V 4 bases, and 3 bases lay outside the gene matches. This CDR3 spans 15 amino acids. The DNA for the CDR3 is TGTGCCAGCAGCGTCGGACTAGCGGGGTACAATGAGCAGTTCTTC. Translation: CASSVGLAGYNEQFF.

This clonotype was seen a handful of times. This chain uses TRBV27 with TRBJ2-1; 14 bases match TRBD2. The CDR3 has 18 residues. With 3 bases clipped from V and 6 bases from J, the junction kept 10 bases outside the gene matches. Germline CDR1 and CDR2: MNHEY and SMNVEV (reference sequence). The DNA for the CDR3 is TGTGCCAGCAGTTTTAGGAGACTAGCGGGAGGGAGGTTCAATGAGCAGTTCTTC. This gives the protein CASSFRRLAGGRFNEQFF.

This clonotype has just a few counts. The genes are TRBV12-3 or TRBV12-4 and TRBJ2-5, with 8 positions matching TRBD1. V lost 4 bases and J lost 5; bases outside the gene matches: 12. This CDR3 has 16 residues. CDR3 sequence reads: CASSSTGTGPKETQYF. The DNA of the CDR3 is TGTGCCAGCAGTTCCACCGGGACAGGTCCAAAGGAGACCCAGTACTTC.

This clonotype was seen a few times. The chain carries TRBV4-2 and TRBJ2-3; D not resolved. The CDR3 loop spans 15 amino acids. Germline V gives CDR1 LGHNA, CDR2 YNFKEQ. V lost 0 bases and J 3 bases, leaving 10 bases between the germline ends. CDR3 DNA: TGTGCCAGCAGCCAAGAATGGTTCGCGACAGATACGCAGTATTTT. Amino acid sequence: CASSQEWFATDTQYF.

The chain couples TRBV24-1 to TRBJ2-1; D may be TRBD1 (5 bases). The V and J ends lost 4 bases and 7 bases respectively, with 10 bases between them. This CDR3 spans 13 amino acids. Germline loops: CDR1 KGHDR, CDR2 SFDVKD. The CDR3 DNA reads as TGTGCCACCAGTGAGATTCGACAGAATGAGCAGTTCTTC. Protein sequence: CATSEIRQNEQFF.

This clonotype was observed at least ten times. This chain links TRBV29-1 with TRBJ2-2, with 11 positions matching TRBD2. This CDR3 region has 13 residues. Trimming took 7 bases from V and 5 from J; bases not matched to a gene: 3. Germline values: CDR1 SQVTM, CDR2 ANQGSEA. CDR3 in DNA: TGCAGCGCGGGACTAGCGGTAACCGGGGAGCTGTTTTTT. Protein: CSAGLAVTGELFF.

The rearrangement links TRBV6-5 to TRBJ1-5; D is uncertain. CDR1 is MNHEY and CDR2 is SVGAGI in the germline V gene. The length of the CDR3 is 13 residues. Deletions cut 6 bases from V and 2 bases from J, with 8 bases between. The CDR3 protein is CASRLGRNQPQHF. CDR3 bases: TGTGCCAGCAGATTAGGACGCAATCAGCCCCAGCATTTT.

This clonotype has a handful of counts. CDR3 in DNA: TGTGCCAGCAGCTCCCTCCCGGACAGTGGGCAGTACTTC. Translation gives CASSSLPDSGQYF. The J gene is TRBJ2-7, the V gene TRBV5-6; TRBD1 is a possible D gene (6 bases). CDR1 is SGHDT and CDR2 is YYEEEE in the germline V gene. The CDR3 is made up of 13 amino acids. V was clipped by 3 bases and J by 9 bases, with 16 bases between them.

This clonotype was observed a handful of times. The chain is built from TRBV19 and TRBJ1-5, with D unresolved. Germline values: CDR1 LNHDA, CDR2 SQIVND (reference sequence). The V end lost 5 bases, the J end lost 1 base, and 9 bases lay between the germline ends. The CDR3 length is 14 residues. The CDR3 sequence: CASSWSKSNQPQHF. CDR3 sequence (DNA): TGTGCCAGTAGTTGGAGTAAGAGCAATCAGCCCCAGCATTTT.

This clonotype has only a few counts. The chain uses TRBV12-3 or TRBV12-4 and TRBJ2-3; 12 nucleotides line up with TRBD2. The CDR3 runs 17 residues. V lost 2 bases and J lost 2; bases outside the gene matches: 5. CDR3 nucleotides: TGTGCCAGCAGTTTATGGACTAGCGGGGTTATCACAGATACGCAGTATTTT. Its protein is CASSLWTSGVITDTQYF.

The CDR3 loop reads CASSFRGGRDEQYF. CDR3 in DNA: TGTGCCAGCAGCTTCCGAGGGGGGAGGGACGAGCAGTACTTC. This sequence joins TRBV7-9 and TRBJ2-7, with D maybe TRBD2 (7 bases). The germline V gene encodes CDR1 SEHNR and CDR2 FQNEAQ (reference sequence). The CDR3 spans 14 residues. V was cut by 3 bases and J by 5 bases, with 14 bases left in between.

This clonotype has just a few counts. V is TRBV20-1 and J is TRBJ2-3; 7 bases agree with TRBD2. J gave up 6 bases and V 2 bases, and 8 bases lay outside the gene matches. Germline-derived CDR1 and CDR2 are DFQATT and SNEGSKA (reference sequence). The CDR3 length is 14 residues. CDR3 sequence: CSARPAGARDTQYF. The CDR3 bases are TGCAGTGCTAGACCGGCGGGAGCTCGCGATACGCAGTATTTT.